The 23 T cell receptor beta chains below all came from one sample that was sequenced in a study of T-cell reconstitution after alpha-beta-depleted transplantation in children. Library preparation (for TCRbeta) was performed with unique molecular identifiers. TCRdb itself ran the PCR reads through MiXCR, one entry per CDR3 protein. The table has tens of thousands of distinct CDR3 sequences, around 18% seen once. The source material was PBMCs, mostly from graft donor cells, sampled 360 days after TCRalphabeta/CD19-depleted stem cell transplant. The receptors originated from a male patient under 10 years old who had a stem cell transplant for acute lymphoblastic leukemia, so the T cells may come from the graft donor.

This clonotype was observed at least ten times. This sequence joins TRBV7-9 and TRBJ2-3; D not certain. The germline V and J ends were trimmed by 2 bases and 5 bases, with 5 bases remaining between them. Germline-derived CDR1 and CDR2 are SEHNR and FQNEAQ (reference sequence). There are 12 residues in the CDR3. The CDR3, as DNA: TGTGCCAGCAGCTTATATTTAGATACGCAGTATTTT. As protein: CASSLYLDTQYF.

This sequence joins TRBV20-1 and TRBJ2-1; D call uncertain. From germline, CDR1 is DFQATT and CDR2 SNEGSKA (reference sequence). V shed 1 base and J shed 2 bases, with 9 bases lying between them. The CDR3 covers 14 residues. The CDR3, as DNA: TGCAGTGCTAGAGCGGTACCCGCCTACAATGAGCAGTTCTTC. Its protein product is CSARAVPAYNEQFF.

This clonotype was detected only a few times. The chain has TRBV4-1 and TRBJ1-5; D remains ambiguous. The CDR3 has 14 residues. The germline gives CDR1 MGHRA, CDR2 YSYEKL. V was shortened by 1 base and J by 7 bases, with 11 bases between the two germline ends. The CDR3 nucleotides are TGCGCCAGCAGCCAAGGAACGAGTCAACAGCCCCAGCATTTT. Amino acid sequence: CASSQGTSQQPQHF.

The table lists this clonotype with many counts. The genes are TRBV7-9 and TRBJ1-2; TRBD1 is a possible D gene (5 bases). The CDR3 is made up of 12 amino acids. Germline V gene lookup returns CDR1 SEHNR and CDR2 FQNEAQ (reference sequence). Trimming took 1 base from V and 6 from J, leaving 6 bases between them. In DNA form, the CDR3 reads TGTGCCAGCAGCTTAGAAGGGGATGGCTACACCTTC. The encoded protein is CASSLEGDGYTF.

This clonotype was counted a few times. The chain carries TRBV4-1 and TRBJ2-1; 7 nucleotides match TRBD2. Germline CDR1 reads MGHRA; CDR2 reads YSYEKL. This CDR3 spans 18 amino acids. V dropped 0 bases and J dropped 2; count of bases not matched to a gene: 10. Written as DNA, the CDR3 is TGCGCCAGCAGCCAAGATCGAACGTGGGAGGGAACCTACAATGAGCAGTTCTTC. This translates into CASSQDRTWEGTYNEQFF.

V usage is TRBV5-1 and J usage is TRBJ2-3, with D hard to call. Trimming removed 0 bases from V and 6 bases from J, with 8 bases in between. The germline V gene has CDR1 SGHRS and CDR2 YFSETQ. The CDR3 extends over 13 amino acids. CDR3 sequence (DNA): TGCGCCAGCAGCTTGGGGGTAGGGGATACGCAGTATTTT. Protein product: CASSLGVGDTQYF.

The V and J genes are TRBV28 and TRBJ2-5, with TRBD1 matching over 8 bases. The CDR3 has 14 amino acids. Germline loops: CDR1 MDHEN, CDR2 SYDVKM. V trimming: 5 bases; J trimming: 5 bases; junction bases outside the gene matches: 7. CDR3 sequence (DNA): TGTGCCAGCAGTCGGGACAGGAGTGAGGAGACCCAGTACTTC. This encodes CASSRDRSEETQYF. Full variable domain (rest looked up from reference TRBV28 and TRBJ2-5): DVKVTQSSRYLVKRTGEKVFLECVQDMDHENMFWYRQDPGLGLRLIYFSYDVKMKEKGDIPEGYSVSREKKERFSLILESASTNQTSMYLCASSRDRSEETQYFGPGTRLLVL.

This clonotype was observed at least ten times. V gene TRBV12-3 or TRBV12-4 combines with J gene TRBJ2-7; D remains ambiguous. The CDR3 loop spans 11 amino acids. Trimming shortened V by 2 bases and J by 5 bases, and 4 bases separated the two germline ends. The CDR3 bases are TGTGCCAGCAGTTTAAGGCACGAGCAGTACTTC. It specifies CASSLRHEQYF.

The rearrangement uses TRBV4-2 and TRBJ2-1; D may be TRBD2 (6 bases). This CDR3 contains 16 residues. CDR1 LGHNA and CDR2 YNFKEQ come from the germline V gene. Trimming took 5 bases from V and 0 from J, leaving 14 bases between them. In nucleotides, the CDR3 is TGTGCCAGCAGCGATAGGGGACTCCGCTCCTACAATGAGCAGTTCTTC. This encodes CASSDRGLRSYNEQFF.

The chain carries TRBV6-6 and TRBJ1-5, with unresolved D. V lost 2 bases and J 7 bases, leaving 9 bases between the germline ends. Germline V lookup: CDR1 MNHNY, CDR2 SVGAGI (reference sequence). There are 13 residues in the CDR3. The CDR3 sequence is CASSYIGLQPQHF. CDR3 coding DNA: TGTGCCAGCAGTTACATCGGGCTCCAGCCCCAGCATTTT.

The rearrangement links TRBV11-3 to TRBJ2-3; the D gene is possibly TRBD2 (6 bases). The ends were cut back, 4 bases at V and 2 bases at J, with 13 bases in the middle. CDR3 length equals 15 residues. CDR1 is SGHNT, CDR2 YENEEA, per germline. CDR3 region: CASSYGGGATDTQYF. CDR3 nucleotide sequence: TGTGCCAGCAGCTATGGCGGAGGGGCCACAGATACGCAGTATTTT. The entire variable domain, with the rest obtained from reference TRBV11-3 and TRBJ2-3, is as follows: EAGVVQSPRYKIIEKKQPVAFWCNPISGHNTLYWYLQNLGQGPELLIRYENEEAVDDSQLPKDRFSAERLKGVDSTLKIQPAELGDSAVYLCASSYGGGATDTQYFGPGTRLTVL.

The chain joins TRBV7-2 to TRBJ2-2, with D hard to call. CDR1 is SGHTA and CDR2 is FQGNSA in the germline V gene. V lost 2 bases to trimming and J lost 6 bases, with 16 bases between them. This CDR3 contains 16 residues. The CDR3 DNA sequence: TGTGCCAGCAGCTTAAATCCTAGGATTCGCGCCGGGGAGCTGTTTTTT. Residues: CASSLNPRIRAGELFF.

This clonotype was counted only a few times. The V call is TRBV5-1, the J call TRBJ2-3, with 9 bases identical to TRBD2. V shed 4 bases, J shed 2 bases, and the junction held 11 bases outside the gene matches. This CDR3 comprises 17 residues. The germline gives CDR1 SGHRS, CDR2 YFSETQ. CDR3 in amino acids: CASSPLGGLAVTDTQYF. As DNA, the CDR3 is TGCGCCAGCAGCCCCCTGGGGGGACTAGCAGTCACAGATACGCAGTATTTT. Variable domain in full (rest from reference TRBV5-1 and TRBJ2-3): KAGVTQTPRYLIKTRGQQVTLSCSPISGHRSVSWYQQTPGQGLQFLFEYFSETQRNKGNFPGRFSGRQFSNSRSEMNVSTLELGDSALYLCASSPLGGLAVTDTQYFGPGTRLTVL.

The chain is built from TRBV7-8 and TRBJ2-1; TRBD2 matches 10 bases. V lost 5 bases and J lost 15; bases outside the gene matches: 7. In germline, CDR1 is SGHVS, CDR2 FQNEAQ. The length of the CDR3 is 12 residues. CDR3 sequence reads: CASSLSGRAPFF. CDR3 in DNA: TGTGCCAGCAGCCTAAGCGGGAGGGCCCCGTTCTTC. The full variable domain, with the rest looked up from reference TRBV7-8 and TRBJ2-1, is GAGVSQSPRYKVAKRGQDVALRCDPISGHVSLFWYQQALGQGPEFLTYFQNEAQLDKSGLPSDRFFAERPEGSVSTLKIQRTQQEDSAVYLCASSLSGRAPFFGPGTRLTVL.

This clonotype was counted a few times. CDR3 amino acids: CASSYSGYNQPQHF. DNA of the CDR3: TGTGCCAGCAGTTACTCTGGCTACAATCAGCCCCAGCATTTT. J is TRBJ1-5 and V is TRBV6-5; no firm D call. V was clipped by 0 bases and J by 3 bases, with 6 bases between them. CDR1 is MNHEY and CDR2 is SVGAGI in the germline V gene. This CDR3 has 14 residues.

This chain links TRBV28 with TRBJ2-7; 9 bases line up with TRBD2. With V trimmed by 3 bases and J by 3 bases, 6 bases remained unmatched. This CDR3 comprises 15 residues. Looked up from germline, CDR1 is MDHEN and CDR2 is SYDVKM. CDR3 nucleotide sequence: TGTGCCAGCAGTTTTTTGAGGACTAGCGTCTACGAGCAGTACTTC. It yields the protein CASSFLRTSVYEQYF.

CDR3 in DNA: TGCGCCAGCAGCCGGACCGAACCCACCGGGGAGCTGTTTTTT. This sequence encodes CASSRTEPTGELFF. The chain links TRBV5-1 to TRBJ2-2; D uncertain. The CDR3 is 14 residues long. Germline values: CDR1 SGHRS, CDR2 YFSETQ. Trimming stripped 4 bases from V and 4 bases from J, with 11 bases between. Variable domain in full (rest from reference TRBV5-1 and TRBJ2-2): KAGVTQTPRYLIKTRGQQVTLSCSPISGHRSVSWYQQTPGQGLQFLFEYFSETQRNKGNFPGRFSGRQFSNSRSEMNVSTLELGDSALYLCASSRTEPTGELFFGEGSRLTVL.

In its sample, this clonotype was seen many times. Here the CDR3 reads CASGEWGLGYNEQFF. The CDR3 coding sequence is TGTGCCAGCGGGGAATGGGGGCTTGGGTACAATGAGCAGTTCTTC. J is TRBJ2-1 and V is TRBV6-1; D is possibly TRBD1 (6 bases). Per germline, CDR1 MNHNS and CDR2 SASEGT. The CDR3 is 15 residues long. Trimming removed 8 bases at V and 4 bases at J, with 18 bases between.

J is TRBJ1-2 and V is TRBV4-2, with D hard to call. The CDR3 is 15 amino acids. Germline loops: CDR1 LGHNA, CDR2 YNFKEQ. V was cut by 1 base and J by 7 bases, with 16 bases left in between. CDR3 bases: TGTGCCAGCAGCCAAGCTAGCAGAAGGCCGGGTGGCTACACCTTC. This codes for CASSQASRRPGGYTF.

This clonotype has a count of ten or more. The rearrangement links TRBV20-1 to TRBJ2-1, with D tentatively TRBD1 or TRBD2 (5 bases each). This CDR3 is built from 15 residues. Germline CDR1 is DFQATT and CDR2 is SNEGSKA (reference sequence). The V end lost 0 bases, the J end lost 4 bases, and 13 bases lay between the germline ends. CDR3 nucleotide sequence: TGCAGTGCTAGAGATGAGGGGCTAAAATACAATGAGCAGTTCTTC. As protein: CSARDEGLKYNEQFF.

There are a few counts of this clonotype. This CDR3 reads CSVGFWLAGGPDTQYF. The CDR3 coding sequence is TGCAGCGTTGGATTTTGGCTAGCGGGAGGGCCAGATACGCAGTATTTT. V usage is TRBV29-1 and J usage is TRBJ2-3, with 12 positions matching TRBD2. The germline CDR1 and CDR2 sequences are SQVTM and ANQGSEA. Unmatched junction bases numbered 9, after V lost 4 bases and J lost 4 bases. The CDR3 covers 16 residues.

This chain connects TRBV5-1 to TRBJ2-7; D is tentatively TRBD1 or TRBD2 (5 bases each). The CDR3 length is 15 residues. The V gene's germline CDR1 is SGHRS and CDR2 YFSETQ. The V and J ends lost 4 bases and 7 bases respectively, with 21 bases between them. The CDR3 loop reads CASSPNPGPRREQYF. The CDR3 DNA follows: TGCGCCAGCAGCCCCAATCCGGGACCGCGGAGAGAGCAGTACTTC.

This chain connects TRBV18 to TRBJ2-7; TRBD1 agrees at 7 bases. The germline V gene has CDR1 KGHSH and CDR2 LQKENI. With 6 bases clipped from V and 4 bases from J, the junction kept 9 bases outside the gene matches. The CDR3 contains 14 residues. The CDR3 is CASSSGKGAYEQYF. The CDR3 region has the DNA TGTGCCAGCTCGTCAGGGAAGGGGGCGTACGAGCAGTACTTC.